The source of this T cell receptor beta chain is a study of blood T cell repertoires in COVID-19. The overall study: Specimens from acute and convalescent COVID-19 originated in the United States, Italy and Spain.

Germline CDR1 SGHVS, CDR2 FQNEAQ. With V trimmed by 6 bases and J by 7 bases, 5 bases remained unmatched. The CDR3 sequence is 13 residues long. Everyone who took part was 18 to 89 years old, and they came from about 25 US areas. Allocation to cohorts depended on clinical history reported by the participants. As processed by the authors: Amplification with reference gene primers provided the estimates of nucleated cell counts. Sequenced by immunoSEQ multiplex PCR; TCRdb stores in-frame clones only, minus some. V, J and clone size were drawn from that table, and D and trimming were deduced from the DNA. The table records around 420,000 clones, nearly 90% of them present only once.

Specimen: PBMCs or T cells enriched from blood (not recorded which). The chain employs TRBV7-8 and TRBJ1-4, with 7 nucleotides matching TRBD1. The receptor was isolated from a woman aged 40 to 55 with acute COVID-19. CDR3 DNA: TGTGCCAGCAGACCAGGGGGAGCTGAAAAACTGTTTTTT. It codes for CASRPGGAEKLFF.